The 27 T cell receptor beta chains reported below all come from one sample, sequenced in a study of blood T cell repertoires in COVID-19 (dated by TCRdb to between 2020 and 2021). The library was produced with the immunoSEQ multiplex PCR assay. TCRdb took over this immuneACCESS table, retaining in-frame rearrangements with V and J assigned. Such tables are incomplete; in checked studies, under half of the missing clones stem from an unresolved V gene, and the remainder is unexplained. In this sample the table shows about 60,000 clones, roughly 90% of which occur a single time. Of the sample, roughly 4% falls within the top ten clones. Specimen: peripheral blood. The receptors here all came from a man aged 65 to 79 with acute or convalescent COVID-19.

The chain employs TRBV27 and TRBJ1-2, with D unresolved. CDR3 length equals 15 residues. V was pared by 3 bases and J by 4 bases, with 15 bases between. The germline V gene has CDR1 MNHEY and CDR2 SMNVEV (reference sequence). The CDR3 DNA is TGTGCCAGCAGTTTGGACTCCCTATTCGGCTATGGCTACACCTTC. Protein: CASSLDSLFGYGYTF.

The gene calls are TRBV3-1 (or the pseudogene TRBV3-2) and TRBJ2-1; 7 bases align to TRBD1. Germline V gives CDR1 LGHDT, CDR2 YNNKEL (reference sequence). The CDR3 has 15 amino acids. V lost 3 bases and J lost 3; bases outside the gene matches: 5. The CDR3 loop reads CASSQPGQYYNEQFF. The CDR3 DNA is TGTGCCAGCAGCCAGCCGGGACAGTACTACAATGAGCAGTTCTTC.

The gene calls are TRBV6-6 and TRBJ2-7; D is ambiguous. V was trimmed by 2 bases and J by 0 bases, leaving 8 bases between them. The germline V gene has CDR1 MNHNY and CDR2 SVGAGI (reference sequence). CDR3 length: 14 residues. This CDR3 is CASSYMQDSYEQYF. In DNA, the CDR3 is TGTGCCAGCAGTTACATGCAGGACTCCTACGAGCAGTACTTC.

The chain is built from TRBV2 and TRBJ1-2, with 9 nucleotides matching TRBD1. V lost 7 bases and J lost 6; bases outside the gene matches: 6. CDR3 size: 13 residues. From germline, CDR1 is SNHLY and CDR2 FYNNEI. This CDR3 is CASKGRQGDGYTF. The CDR3 DNA reads TGTGCCAGCAAGGGGAGACAGGGGGATGGCTACACCTTC.

CDR3 bases: TGTGCCAGTAGTGTTGGGACAGGGAGAAATCAGCCCCAGCATTTT. Amino acids: CASSVGTGRNQPQHF. V usage is TRBV19 and J usage is TRBJ1-5; the match to TRBD1 covers 9 bases. Looked up from germline, CDR1 is LNHDA and CDR2 is SQIVND (reference sequence). J lost 4 bases, V lost 5 bases, and 6 bases had no gene match. The length of the CDR3 is 15 residues.

The CDR3 loop reads CASSTEGGRSNQPQHF. The DNA for the CDR3 is TGTGCCAGCAGCACAGAGGGCGGGCGGAGCAATCAGCCCCAGCATTTT. This chain uses TRBV6-6 with TRBJ1-5; D unclear. Germline values: CDR1 MNHNY, CDR2 SVGAGI (reference sequence). The CDR3 sequence is 16 residues long. The ends were cut back, 6 bases at V and 1 base at J, with 16 bases in the middle.

V is TRBV18 and J is TRBJ2-5, with TRBD1 identical over 10 bases. With V trimmed by 4 bases and J by 3 bases, 5 bases remained unmatched. Germline V lookup: CDR1 KGHSH, CDR2 LQKENI. The CDR3 spans 15 residues. The CDR3 coding sequence is TGTGCCAGCTCACGCGGGACAGGGGCTAAAGAGACCCAGTACTTC. Encoded protein: CASSRGTGAKETQYF.

The chain employs TRBV7-2 and TRBJ1-5; D is perhaps TRBD1 (6 bases). This CDR3 is built from 13 residues. Looked up from germline, CDR1 is SGHTA and CDR2 is FQGNSA. Trimming shortened V by 3 bases and J by 5 bases, and 8 bases separated the two germline ends. The CDR3 bases are TGTGCCAGCAGCTTCAACAGGGATCAGCCCCAGCATTTT. It translates to CASSFNRDQPQHF.

This chain uses TRBV7-2 with TRBJ2-1; TRBD2 agrees at 15 bases. Germline V gene lookup returns CDR1 SGHTA and CDR2 FQGNSA. The CDR3 loop spans 16 amino acids. The V gene end was trimmed by 4 bases and the J gene end by 10 bases; junction bases not matched to a gene: 8. The CDR3 bases are TGTGCCAGCAGCTCAGGAGGGACTAGCGGGGGGCGGGAGCAGTTCTTC. It encodes CASSSGGTSGGREQFF.

The rearrangement uses TRBV19 and TRBJ1-1; 7 nucleotides agree with TRBD1. Germline values: CDR1 LNHDA, CDR2 SQIVND (reference sequence). Trimming took 3 bases from V and 1 from J; bases not matched to a gene: 5. The CDR3 sequence is 15 residues long. CDR3: CASSIMDRTNTEAFF. The CDR3 region has the DNA TGTGCCAGTAGTATCATGGACAGGACGAACACTGAAGCTTTCTTT.

The chain recombines TRBV7-9 with TRBJ1-2, with D perhaps matching TRBD1 (6 bases). Germline CDR1 is SEHNR and CDR2 is FQNEAQ (reference sequence). The germline V and J ends were trimmed by 3 bases and 8 bases, with 28 bases remaining between them. CDR3 length equals 18 residues. The CDR3 loop reads CASSLARDTKATLMGYTF. The DNA of the CDR3 is TGTGCCAGCAGCTTGGCACGGGACACCAAAGCTACCCTTATGGGCTACACCTTC.

The chain couples TRBV7-9 to TRBJ2-1; D is perhaps TRBD2 (6 bases). This CDR3 spans 15 amino acids. V gave up 3 bases and J gave up 2 bases, with 11 bases separating them. Germline CDR1 reads SEHNR; CDR2 reads FQNEAQ (reference sequence). DNA of the CDR3: TGTGCCAGCAGCTTTAGGCGGGGTACCTACAATGAGCAGTTCTTC. As protein: CASSFRRGTYNEQFF.

The chain combines TRBV19 with TRBJ2-3; 8 nucleotides match TRBD1. V was pared by 1 base and J by 6 bases, with 6 bases of the junction left unmatched. The CDR3 runs 15 residues. In germline, CDR1 is LNHDA, CDR2 SQIVND (reference sequence). CDR3 sequence (DNA): TGTGCCAGTAGTATAGTAGGACAGGGTAGGGATACGCAGTATTTT. Translation: CASSIVGQGRDTQYF.

As concerns this clone: A much larger clone sits a single nucleotide away, making a read error possible. This chain links TRBV27 with TRBJ2-7; no clear D. The CDR3 is 11 amino acids. Germline V gives CDR1 MNHEY, CDR2 SMNVEV (reference sequence). V was cut by 6 bases and J by 2 bases, with 5 bases left in between. The CDR3 region has the DNA TGTGCCAGCAGGGGCCCCTACGAGCAGTACTTC. It is translated as CASRGPYEQYF.

The chain is built from TRBV7-9 and TRBJ2-2, with D possibly TRBD1 on 6 matching bases. Trimming cost V 10 bases and J 2 bases, with 8 bases left between them. The CDR3 covers 12 residues. The germline CDR1 and CDR2 sequences are SEHNR and FQNEAQ (reference sequence). For the CDR3, the DNA is TGTGCCACACAGGGTAACACCGGGGAGCTGTTTTTT. This translates into CATQGNTGELFF.

The chain joins TRBV5-4 to TRBJ2-7; 8 nucleotides line up with TRBD1. Germline CDR1 and CDR2: SGHNT and YYREEE (reference sequence). This CDR3 has 15 amino acids. J was trimmed by 2 bases and V by 0 bases; bases with no gene match: 4. DNA for the CDR3: TGTGCCAGCAGCTTGGAACAGGGGGGCACCTACGAGCAGTACTTC. This gives the protein CASSLEQGGTYEQYF.

The gene calls are TRBV4-1 and TRBJ2-5; 8 positions match TRBD2. This CDR3 has 17 amino acids. V lost 1 base to trimming and J lost 6 bases; unmatched junction nucleotides: 13. Germline V gives CDR1 MGHRA, CDR2 YSYEKL. CDR3 sequence: CASSQAFSGGAVKTQYF. CDR3 bases: TGCGCCAGCAGCCAAGCCTTCTCCGGGGGGGCGGTAAAGACCCAGTACTTC.

The gene calls are TRBV19 and TRBJ2-1, with TRBD2 identical over 8 bases. The CDR3 is 15 amino acids. Germline assignment: CDR1 LNHDA and CDR2 SQIVND (reference sequence). Unmatched junction bases numbered 6, after V lost 5 bases and J lost 3 bases. The chain's CDR3 is CASSLTSGFYNEQFF. DNA of the CDR3: TGTGCCAGTAGTCTTACTAGCGGCTTCTACAATGAGCAGTTCTTC.

This rearrangement joins TRBV7-9 to TRBJ2-7; possibly TRBD1 for D (6 bases). This CDR3 is built from 13 residues. The V gene's germline CDR1 is SEHNR and CDR2 FQNEAQ (reference sequence). V lost 1 base, J lost 7 bases, and 11 bases lay in between. CDR3 in amino acids: CASSLVQGGEQYF. CDR3 coding DNA: TGTGCCAGCAGCTTAGTACAGGGCGGGGAGCAGTACTTC. Based on the CDR3 plus reference TRBV7-9 and TRBJ2-7, the full variable domain is DTGVSQNPRHKITKRGQNVTFRCDPISEHNRLYWYRQTLGQGPEFLTYFQNEAQLEKSRLLSDRFSAERPKGSFSTLEIQRTEQGDSAMYLCASSLVQGGEQYFGPGTRLTVT.

This chain links TRBV4-1 with TRBJ2-7, with D perhaps TRBD1 (6 bases). Trimming removed 1 base from V and 2 bases from J, with 9 bases in between. The CDR3 covers 14 residues. Germline V gives CDR1 MGHRA, CDR2 YSYEKL. The CDR3 DNA sequence: TGCGCCAGCAGCCAAGGCAGGGGAGCCTACGAGCAGTACTTC. It translates to CASSQGRGAYEQYF.

The chain recombines TRBV5-1 with TRBJ2-3; D may be TRBD2 (6 bases). The CDR3 extends over 15 amino acids. V was cut by 0 bases and J by 4 bases, with 12 bases left in between. The V gene's germline CDR1 is SGHRS and CDR2 YFSETQ. Written as DNA, the CDR3 is TGCGCCAGCAGCTTGGGGCAGGGCGGGGCAGATACGCAGTATTTT. It specifies CASSLGQGGADTQYF.

This clone turned up a few times. The V call is TRBV10-3, the J call TRBJ2-7; 7 bases match TRBD1. V shed 6 bases, J shed 0 bases, and the junction held 11 bases outside the gene matches. The CDR3 spans 16 residues. Per the germline V gene, CDR1 is ENHRY and CDR2 is SYGVKD. The CDR3 nucleotides read TGTGCCATCAGCGACCATGGGGGACAGAACTCCTACGAGCAGTACTTC. Translated, it gives CAISDHGGQNSYEQYF.

The CDR3 here is CATSDLRGEQYF. The CDR3 DNA follows: TGTGCCACCAGTGATCTTAGGGGCGAGCAGTACTTC. V gene TRBV24-1 combines with J gene TRBJ2-7, with D possibly TRBD1 on 5 matching bases. The germline gives CDR1 KGHDR, CDR2 SFDVKD. Trimming pared 3 bases from V and 6 bases from J, leaving 8 bases between. The CDR3 has 12 residues.

The V gene is TRBV5-1, the J gene TRBJ1-5; D gene uncertain. This CDR3 comprises 15 residues. V dropped 5 bases and J dropped 0 bases, with 12 bases sitting between them. The V gene's germline CDR1 is SGHRS and CDR2 YFSETQ. The CDR3 protein is CASRASGDSNQPQHF. CDR3 coding DNA: TGCGCCAGCAGAGCTAGCGGGGATAGCAATCAGCCCCAGCATTTT.

The chain carries TRBV11-2 and TRBJ2-3; possible D gene TRBD2, 5 bases. This CDR3 is built from 12 residues. Trimming pared 11 bases from V and 4 bases from J, leaving 13 bases between. CDR1 and CDR2 (germline): SGHAT, FQNNGV. CDR3 nucleotide sequence: TGTGCCTCCGTTCGGGGTTCAGATACGCAGTATTTT. Translating it yields CASVRGSDTQYF.

Of note for this clone: At one end the junction does not follow the germline gene, possibly because of a read error. V usage is TRBV19 and J usage is TRBJ1-1; D perhaps matches TRBD1 (5 bases). From germline, CDR1 is LNHDA and CDR2 SQIVND (reference sequence). The CDR3 loop spans 14 amino acids. The CDR3 coding sequence is TGTGCCAGTAGTTTAGACAGAACGAACACTGAAGCTTTCTTT. Translating gives CASSLDRTNTEAFF.

The V call is TRBV3-1 (or the pseudogene TRBV3-2), the J call TRBJ2-5; maybe TRBD2 (6 bases). Germline V lookup: CDR1 LGHDT, CDR2 YNNKEL (reference sequence). The CDR3 consists of 16 residues. V was shortened by 5 bases and J by 2 bases, with 18 bases between the two germline ends. CDR3 sequence: CASSELGWGVQETQYF. In DNA, the CDR3 is TGTGCCAGCAGCGAGCTTGGATGGGGGGTACAAGAGACCCAGTACTTC.